This TCR beta chain was documented in a study of T cells after yellow fever vaccination. TCRdb re-analysed the 5' RACE reads in MiXCR, keeping a single row per CDR3 protein. The table has about 120,000 distinct CDR3 sequences, about 8.4% seen once; the top ten hold roughly 43%. The CDR3 sequence is 16 residues long. Between the trimmed V and J ends, which lost 6 bases and 2 bases, there was a span of 19 bases. In germline, CDR1 is LGHNA, CDR2 YNFKEQ. The chain joins TRBV4-2 to TRBJ1-1; a possible D gene is TRBD1 (6 bases). Sequenced material: CD8+ T cells sorted from PBMCs, taken on the day of the yellow fever booster vaccination. This clonotype was obtained from a man in his late teens or twenties who received the YFV17D yellow fever vaccine. The CDR3 is CASRWTVVGENTEAFF. CDR3 nucleotides: TGTGCCAGCAGGTGGACAGTGGTGGGGGAAAACACTGAAGCTTTCTTT.